This T cell receptor beta chain is drawn from a study of CXCR4 blockade with PD-1 therapy in pancreatic cancer. Study-wide results and caveats: Clone frequency correlated with its number of distinct nucleotide rearrangements.

This clone came up a few times. The antigen is unknown. The repertoire was sequenced with immunoSEQ multiplex PCR; TCRdb's copy has only in-frame clones and lacks some. The repertoire holds around 1,700 clones, roughly two fifths seen once, with about 14% in the top ten. No neoadjuvant therapy was given before resection to the patients supplying these archived tumor blocks. The germline V and J ends were trimmed by 4 bases and 6 bases, with 17 bases remaining between them. The CDR3 is 14 amino acids. The germline V gene encodes CDR1 SGDLS and CDR2 YYNGEE. The receptor comes from a human donor with pancreatic ductal adenocarcinoma. The specimen sequenced was tumor tissue. This sequence joins TRBV9 and TRBJ2-7; D perhaps matches TRBD2 (6 bases). CDR3 protein: CASSTGLTAGEQYF. In DNA, the CDR3 is TGTGCCAGCAGCACGGGACTGACTGCCGGCGAGCAGTACTTC.